This T cell receptor (beta chain) emerged from a study of blood T cell repertoires in COVID-19. In the study overall: Acute and convalescent COVID-19 specimens originated in the United States, Italy and Spain. PBMCs, B-cell-depleted T cells, or T cells provided the cDNA or gDNA that made up the material.

Authors' methods: Scientists estimated how many nucleated cells there were by amplifying reference gene primers. Clones were sequenced by immunoSEQ multiplex PCR, and TCRdb holds only the in-frame ones, with some missing. The V and J calls and clone size are taken from that table; D and trimming were inferred from the DNA. The repertoire consists of 200,000 to 250,000 clones, with 88% occurring once and the leading ten covering roughly 2.5%. Germline-derived CDR1 and CDR2 are MNHEY and SVGAGI. This CDR3 has 15 amino acids. Unmatched junction bases numbered 3, after V lost 2 bases and J lost 4 bases. The J gene is TRBJ2-2, the V gene TRBV6-5; TRBD1 aligns across 8 bases. Sequenced material: peripheral blood. This clonotype was obtained from a woman between 55 and 75 years old with acute or convalescent COVID-19. The CDR3 reads CASSYDRGVTGELFF. The CDR3 DNA reads TGTGCCAGCAGTTACGACAGGGGAGTCACCGGGGAGCTGTTTTTT.